This T cell receptor (beta chain) was recovered during a study of T cells in Graves' hyperthyroidism and ophthalmopathy. This clonotype has just a few counts. Per the germline V gene, CDR1 is SGDLS and CDR2 is YYNGEE. CDR3 length equals 15 residues. Trimming cost V 2 bases and J 2 bases, with 12 bases left between them. RNA transcripts provided the source from which TCR beta CDR3 regions were amplified. Using the HTBI primer set, a first-round RT-PCR was run on the TCR CDR3. Via MiXCR, TCRdb re-called the multiplex PCR reads, giving one row per CDR3 protein. The sample holds roughly 420,000 distinct CDR3 sequences, 15% to 18% seen once.

The J gene is TRBJ2-3, the V gene TRBV9, with D unclear. The source material was blood. The source of this sequence is a woman between 18 and 29 years old with Graves' hyperthyroidism. The CDR3 DNA follows: TGTGCCAGCAGCGTCTACGGAGACCTCACAGATACGCAGTATTTT. The encoded protein is CASSVYGDLTDTQYF.